The sequence of this T cell receptor beta chain was determined in a study of T cells in Graves' hyperthyroidism and ophthalmopathy. Points from the study as a whole: Researchers report that a 13 V-J model separated ophthalmopathy from stable hyperthyroidism. Model predictions of ophthalmopathy came a median 6.5 months before onset.

This CDR3 has 10 residues. The V end was cut by 5 bases, the J end by 10 bases, with 7 bases between. Graves' hyperthyroidism without ophthalmopathy progression within 18 months was termed stable. Hyperthyroidism had been newly diagnosed in patients aged 18 to 65, and its duration was under 2 months. Amplified TCR beta CDR3 regions derived from RNA transcripts. HTBI primers were used for first-round RT-PCR of the TCR CDR3. TCRdb analysed the multiplex PCR reads with MiXCR anew, one entry per CDR3 protein. The data hold 600,000 to 800,000 distinct CDR3 sequences, with roughly a third observed a single time. This clonotype was found a few times. Its target is unknown.

The receptor was isolated from a woman in her thirties or forties with Graves' hyperthyroidism. The source material was blood. This rearrangement joins TRBV12-3 or TRBV12-4 to TRBJ2-3; no clear D gene. In DNA, the CDR3 is TGTGCCAGCAGTCTTGGAGCGCAGTATTTT. Translating it yields CASSLGAQYF.